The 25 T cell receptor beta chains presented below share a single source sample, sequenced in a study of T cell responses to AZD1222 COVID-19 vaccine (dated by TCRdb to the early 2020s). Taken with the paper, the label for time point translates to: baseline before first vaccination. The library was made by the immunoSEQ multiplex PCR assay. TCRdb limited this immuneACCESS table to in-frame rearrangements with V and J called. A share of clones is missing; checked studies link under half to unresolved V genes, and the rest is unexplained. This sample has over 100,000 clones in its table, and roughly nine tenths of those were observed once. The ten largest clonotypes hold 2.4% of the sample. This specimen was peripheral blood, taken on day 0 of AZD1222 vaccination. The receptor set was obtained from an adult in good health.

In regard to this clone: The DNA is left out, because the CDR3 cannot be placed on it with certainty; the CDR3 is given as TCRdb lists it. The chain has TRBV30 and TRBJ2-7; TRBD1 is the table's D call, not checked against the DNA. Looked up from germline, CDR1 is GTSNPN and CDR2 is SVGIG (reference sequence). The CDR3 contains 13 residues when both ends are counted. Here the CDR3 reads CAWGQGNSYEQYF.

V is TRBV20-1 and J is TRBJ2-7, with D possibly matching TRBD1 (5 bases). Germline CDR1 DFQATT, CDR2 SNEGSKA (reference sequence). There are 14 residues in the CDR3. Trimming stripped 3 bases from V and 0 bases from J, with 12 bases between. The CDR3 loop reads CSASSTESSYEQYF. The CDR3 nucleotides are TGCAGTGCTAGTTCGACAGAAAGCTCCTACGAGCAGTACTTC.

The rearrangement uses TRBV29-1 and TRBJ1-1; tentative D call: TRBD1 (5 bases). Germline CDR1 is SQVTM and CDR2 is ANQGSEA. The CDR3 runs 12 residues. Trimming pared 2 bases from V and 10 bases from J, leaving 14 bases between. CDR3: CSVETSRGLAFF. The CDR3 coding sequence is TGCAGCGTTGAAACCTCGAGGGGTCTAGCTTTCTTT.

The DNA of the CDR3 is TGTGCCAGCAGCGTAGAGGACAGAGTTGGTGAAAAACTGTTTTTT. Amino acids: CASSVEDRVGEKLFF. This chain links TRBV9 with TRBJ1-4; tentatively, D is TRBD1 (6 bases). The CDR3 loop spans 15 amino acids. V lost 0 bases and J 7 bases, leaving 13 bases between the germline ends. Germline assignment: CDR1 SGDLS and CDR2 YYNGEE.

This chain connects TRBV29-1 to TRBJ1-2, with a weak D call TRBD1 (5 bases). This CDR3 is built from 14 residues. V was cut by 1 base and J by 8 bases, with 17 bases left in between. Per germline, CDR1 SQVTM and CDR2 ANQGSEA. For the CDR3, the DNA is TGCAGCGTTGAAGCTCGGGGGACCACGGGAGGCTACACCTTC. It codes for CSVEARGTTGGYTF. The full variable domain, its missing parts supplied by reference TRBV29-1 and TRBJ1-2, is SAVISQKPSRDICQRGTSLTIQCQVDSQVTMMFWYRQQPGQSLTLIATANQGSEATYESGFVIDKFPISRPNLTFSTLTVSNMSPEDSSIYLCSVEARGTTGGYTFGSGTRLTVV.

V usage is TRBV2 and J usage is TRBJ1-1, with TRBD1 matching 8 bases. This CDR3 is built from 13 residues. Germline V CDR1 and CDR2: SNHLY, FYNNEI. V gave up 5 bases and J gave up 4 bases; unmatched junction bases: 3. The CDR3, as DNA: TGTGCCAGCAGTATCGACAGGGGCACTGAAGCTTTCTTT. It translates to CASSIDRGTEAFF.

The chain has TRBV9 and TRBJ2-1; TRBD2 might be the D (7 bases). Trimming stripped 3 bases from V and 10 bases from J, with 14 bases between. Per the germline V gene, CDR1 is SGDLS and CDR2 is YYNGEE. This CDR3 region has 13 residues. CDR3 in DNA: TGTGCCAGCAGCGCCGGGGGGCCCGCGGAGCAGTTCTTC. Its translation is CASSAGGPAEQFF.

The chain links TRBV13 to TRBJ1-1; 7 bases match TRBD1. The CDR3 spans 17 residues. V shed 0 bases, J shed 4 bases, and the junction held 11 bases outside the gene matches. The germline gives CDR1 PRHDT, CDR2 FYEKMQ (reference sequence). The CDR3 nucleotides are TGTGCCAGCAGCTTAGGGACAGGGAGGGAATGGGTCACTGAAGCTTTCTTT. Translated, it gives CASSLGTGREWVTEAFF. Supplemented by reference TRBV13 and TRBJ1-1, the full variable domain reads AAGVIQSPRHLIKEKRETATLKCYPIPRHDTVYWYQQGPGQDPQFLISFYEKMQSDKGSIPDRFSAQQFSDYHSELNMSSLELGDSALYFCASSLGTGREWVTEAFFGQGTRLTVV.

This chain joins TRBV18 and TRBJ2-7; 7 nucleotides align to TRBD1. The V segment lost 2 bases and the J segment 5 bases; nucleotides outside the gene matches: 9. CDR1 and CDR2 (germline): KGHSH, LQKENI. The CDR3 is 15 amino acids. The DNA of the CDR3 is TGTGCCAGCTCACCAGGAGACAGGGACATGGACGAGCAGTACTTC. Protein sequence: CASSPGDRDMDEQYF.

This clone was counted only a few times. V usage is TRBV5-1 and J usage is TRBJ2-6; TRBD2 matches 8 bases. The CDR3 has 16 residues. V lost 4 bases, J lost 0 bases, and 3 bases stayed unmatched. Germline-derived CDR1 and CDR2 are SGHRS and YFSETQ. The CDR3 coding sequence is TGCGCCAGCAGCCCGGGAGGGAGCTCTGGGGCCAACGTCCTGACTTTC. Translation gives CASSPGGSSGANVLTF. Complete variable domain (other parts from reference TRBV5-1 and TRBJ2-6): KAGVTQTPRYLIKTRGQQVTLSCSPISGHRSVSWYQQTPGQGLQFLFEYFSETQRNKGNFPGRFSGRQFSNSRSEMNVSTLELGDSALYLCASSPGGSSGANVLTFGAGSRLTVL.

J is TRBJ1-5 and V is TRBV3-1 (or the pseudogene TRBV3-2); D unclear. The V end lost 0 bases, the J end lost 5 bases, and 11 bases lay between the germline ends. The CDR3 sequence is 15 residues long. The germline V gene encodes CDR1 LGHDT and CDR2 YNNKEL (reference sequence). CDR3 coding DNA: TGTGCCAGCAGCCAAGATCCTGGCCCCTATCAGCCCCAGCATTTT. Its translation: CASSQDPGPYQPQHF.

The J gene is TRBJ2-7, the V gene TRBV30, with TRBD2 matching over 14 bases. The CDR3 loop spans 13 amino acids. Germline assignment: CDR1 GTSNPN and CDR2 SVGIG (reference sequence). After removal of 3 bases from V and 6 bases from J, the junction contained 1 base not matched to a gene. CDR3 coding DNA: TGTGCCTGGAGGGGGACTAGCGGGGGCGAGCAGTACTTC. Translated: CAWRGTSGGEQYF.

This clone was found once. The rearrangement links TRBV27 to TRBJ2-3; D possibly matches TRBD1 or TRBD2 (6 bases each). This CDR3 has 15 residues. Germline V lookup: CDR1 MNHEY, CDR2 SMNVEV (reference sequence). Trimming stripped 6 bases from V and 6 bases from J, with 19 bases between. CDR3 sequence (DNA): TGTGCCAGCAGGATCGGAGGGGGGATTTTTGATACGCAGTATTTT. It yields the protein CASRIGGGIFDTQYF.

CDR3 sequence: CASSFLAGGPVGTGELFF. The CDR3 DNA follows: TGTGCCAGCAGTTTTCTAGCGGGAGGGCCCGTAGGCACCGGGGAGCTGTTTTTT. The rearrangement joins TRBV27 to TRBJ2-2, with 12 bases matching TRBD2. The CDR3 sequence is 18 residues long. CDR1 MNHEY and CDR2 SMNVEV come from the germline V gene (reference sequence). V trimming: 3 bases; J trimming: 4 bases; junction bases outside the gene matches: 9.

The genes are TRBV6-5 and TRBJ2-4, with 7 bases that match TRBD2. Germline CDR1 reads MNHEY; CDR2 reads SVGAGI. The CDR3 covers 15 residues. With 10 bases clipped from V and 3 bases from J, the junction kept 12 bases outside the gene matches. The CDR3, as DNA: TGTGCCACCACTCGCGCGGGAGCGGGCAAAAACATTCAGTACTTC. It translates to CATTRAGAGKNIQYF.

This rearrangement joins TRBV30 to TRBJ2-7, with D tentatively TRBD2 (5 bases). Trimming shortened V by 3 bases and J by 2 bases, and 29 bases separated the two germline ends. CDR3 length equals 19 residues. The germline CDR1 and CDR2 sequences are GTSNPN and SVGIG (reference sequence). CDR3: CAWSHKGGRWGDAPYEQYF. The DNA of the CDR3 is TGTGCCTGGAGCCACAAAGGCGGACGTTGGGGAGACGCCCCCTACGAGCAGTACTTC.

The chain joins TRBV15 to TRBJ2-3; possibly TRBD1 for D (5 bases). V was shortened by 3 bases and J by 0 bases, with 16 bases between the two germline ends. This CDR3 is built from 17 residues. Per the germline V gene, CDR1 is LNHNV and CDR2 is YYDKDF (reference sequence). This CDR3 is CATSSFPQDASTDTQYF. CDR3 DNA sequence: TGTGCCACCAGCAGCTTTCCACAGGATGCTAGCACAGATACGCAGTATTTT. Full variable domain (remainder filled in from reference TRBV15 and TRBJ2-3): DAMVIQNPRYQVTQFGKPVTLSCSQTLNHNVMYWYQQKSSQAPKLLFHYYDKDFNNEADTPDNFQSRRPNTSFCFLDIRSPGLGDTAMYLCATSSFPQDASTDTQYFGPGTRLTVL.

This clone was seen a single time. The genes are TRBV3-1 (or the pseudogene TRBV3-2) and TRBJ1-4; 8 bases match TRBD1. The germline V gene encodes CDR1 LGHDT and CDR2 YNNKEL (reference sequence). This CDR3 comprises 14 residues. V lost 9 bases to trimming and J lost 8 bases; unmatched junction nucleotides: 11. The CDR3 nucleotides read TGTGCCAGTTCGCTACAGGGGGGTTTGGAAAAACTGTTTTTT. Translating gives CASSLQGGLEKLFF.

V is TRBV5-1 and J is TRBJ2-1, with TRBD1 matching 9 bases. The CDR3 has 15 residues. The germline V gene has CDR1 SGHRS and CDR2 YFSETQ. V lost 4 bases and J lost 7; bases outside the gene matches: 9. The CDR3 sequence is CASSIGDREGNEQFF. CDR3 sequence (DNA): TGCGCCAGCAGCATCGGGGACAGGGAAGGAAATGAGCAGTTCTTC.

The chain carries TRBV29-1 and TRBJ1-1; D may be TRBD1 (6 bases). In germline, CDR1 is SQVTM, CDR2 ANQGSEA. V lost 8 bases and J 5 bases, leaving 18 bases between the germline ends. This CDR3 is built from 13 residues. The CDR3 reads CSSEEGGGTEAFF. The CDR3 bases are TGCAGCTCCGAGGAAGGGGGAGGAACTGAAGCTTTCTTT. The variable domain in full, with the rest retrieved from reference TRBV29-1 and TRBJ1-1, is SAVISQKPSRDICQRGTSLTIQCQVDSQVTMMFWYRQQPGQSLTLIATANQGSEATYESGFVIDKFPISRPNLTFSTLTVSNMSPEDSSIYLCSSEEGGGTEAFFGQGTRLTVV.

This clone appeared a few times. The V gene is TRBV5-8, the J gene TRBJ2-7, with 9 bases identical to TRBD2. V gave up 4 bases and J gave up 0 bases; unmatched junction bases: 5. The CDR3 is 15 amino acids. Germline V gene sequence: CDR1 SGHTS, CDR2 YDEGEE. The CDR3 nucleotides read TGTGCCAGCAGCAGGCTAGCGGGAAGCTCCTACGAGCAGTACTTC. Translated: CASSRLAGSSYEQYF.

The CDR3 region has the DNA TGTGCCAGCAGGGGTAGCAATCAGCCCCAGCATTTT. Its protein product is CASRGSNQPQHF. The chain employs TRBV28 and TRBJ1-5, with D hard to call. Germline-derived CDR1 and CDR2 are MDHEN and SYDVKM. Trimming cost V 6 bases and J 0 bases, with 3 bases left between them. This CDR3 is 12 amino acids long.

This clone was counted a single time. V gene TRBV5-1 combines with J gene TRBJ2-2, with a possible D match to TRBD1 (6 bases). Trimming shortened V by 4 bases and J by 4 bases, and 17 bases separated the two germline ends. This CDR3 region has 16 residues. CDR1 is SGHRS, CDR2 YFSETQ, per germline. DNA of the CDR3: TGCGCCAGCAGCCGATCAGGGGCCCCTATCACCGGGGAGCTGTTTTTT. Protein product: CASSRSGAPITGELFF. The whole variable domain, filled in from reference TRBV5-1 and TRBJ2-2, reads KAGVTQTPRYLIKTRGQQVTLSCSPISGHRSVSWYQQTPGQGLQFLFEYFSETQRNKGNFPGRFSGRQFSNSRSEMNVSTLELGDSALYLCASSRSGAPITGELFFGEGSRLTVL.

The CDR3 sequence is CASSRDSPYNSPLHF. In DNA form, the CDR3 reads TGCGCCAGCAGTCGGGACAGCCCCTATAATTCACCCCTCCACTTT. The chain is built from TRBV10-2 and TRBJ1-6; 7 nucleotides align to TRBD1. The V and J ends lost 5 bases and 2 bases, in that order; junction bases with no gene match: 3. The CDR3 has 15 residues. Germline CDR1 WSHSY, CDR2 SAAADI.

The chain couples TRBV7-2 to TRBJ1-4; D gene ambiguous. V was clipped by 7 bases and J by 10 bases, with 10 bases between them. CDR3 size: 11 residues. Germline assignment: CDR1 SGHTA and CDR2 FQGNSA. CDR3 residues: CASTDGGKLFF. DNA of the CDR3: TGTGCCAGCACCGACGGTGGAAAACTGTTTTTT.